This record concerns one T cell receptor beta chain sequence. Its antigen is not identified. This sample is part of a study of T cells expressing NK-cell markers. Regarding the study as a whole: Dominant NKG2C+ clonotypes were found to form about 1.0-7.5% of CD8+ T cells in roughly 6 donors.

TCRdb re-called the 5' RACE reads, yielding one record per CDR3 amino acid sequence without DNA. Its table lists more than 400,000 distinct CDR3 sequences. The CDR3 runs 16 residues. Germline CDR1 is LGHNA and CDR2 is YNFKEQ. This TCR came from a woman between 18 and 75 years old in good health. The sequenced material came from blood T cells: a sorted CD56 or NKG2C T cell subset, CD4+ or CD8+ T cells, or bulk PBMC T cells (not recorded which). This chain uses TRBV4-2 with TRBJ2-1; no DNA is available, so the TRBD1 call from TCRdb remains unchecked. The CDR3 sequence is CASSQAGGGGYNEQFF.